This paragraph reports one T cell receptor beta chain. Its antigen remains unidentified. The input lacks base qualities; no much larger clone sits a single base away. TCRbeta CDR3 regions were amplified from genomic DNA by means of the immunoSEQ Assay, a bias-controlled multiplex PCR. From the authors' description of their analysis: The number of nucleated cells in each sample was estimated by amplification of reference gene primers within the assay. To quantify the absolute abundance of each unique TCRbeta CDR3 rearrangement, sequence reads were collapsed and filtered. For each sample, productive Simpson clonality was calculated by taking the square root of Simpson's diversity index across productive rearrangements. Not all clones reach the TCRdb copy of this immuneACCESS table, which keeps in-frame sequences only. Checked studies attribute under half of the gap to unresolved V genes and leave the rest unexplained. The V and J calls and clone size were taken over from that table, and D and trimming were inferred from the DNA. The sample has some 99,000 clones on record, more than 65% of them singletons. About 10% of the sample is held by the ten biggest clonotypes.

Collaborating institutions collected whole blood in K2EDTA tubes following their own protocols. For TCRbeta analysis, collaborators shipped samples as frozen whole blood, isolated PBMCs, or DNA extracted from either of those sample types. The V end loses 3 bases and the J end loses 0 bases, and a stretch of 6 bases separates them. The CDR3 holds 15 amino acids from the cysteine to the phenylalanine. Only the CDR3 part of the read is kept: 45 bases, read in frame from the first base. Taken from the germline V gene, the CDR1 and CDR2 loops are KGHSH and LQKENI. This entry is derived from a study of blood T cell repertoires in COVID-19 (dated by TCRdb to about 2020). General notes on the study: Collaborator samples came from the United States, Italy and Spain and covered acute and convalescent phases of COVID-19. The prospective study material was composed of cDNA or gDNA derived from T cells, B-cell-depleted T cells, or PBMCs. Deeply sampled blood TCRbeta repertoires from subjects exposed to, actively infected with, or recovered from COVID-19 were included in the dataset. A freely available public database, intended as a resource for researchers studying the immune response to SARS-CoV-2, is where the repertoires were released. Samples came from the ongoing ImmuneRACE study (first 160 participants) plus 1,254 subjects from 6 global collaborators. The sample metadata nearly always contained a de-identified subject ID, COVID-19 status, age in years and sex. HLA class I and class II types, where available, came from metadata supplied by the sample provider rather than from assay-based typing. Beyond this particular receptor, the publication reports: The quantity of clinical and demographic metadata differed by source and by participant and was supplied without curation.

This receptor chain uses TRBV18 and TRBJ2-6; the D gene is perhaps TRBD1, on 5 matching bases. The source material was peripheral blood. The sequence derives from a woman older than 75 with acute or convalescent COVID-19. The sequence in DNA is TGTGCCAGCTCACCGACAGTCTCTGGGGCCAACGTCCTGACTTTC. It translates as CASSPTVSGANVLTF. This CDR3, with the reference TRBV18 and TRBJ2-6 proteins standing in past its ends, gives the full variable domain NAGVMQNPRHLVRRRGQEARLRCSPMKGHSHVYWYRQLPEEGLKFMVYLQKENIIDESGMPKERFSAEFPKEGPSILRIQQVVRGDSAAYFCASSPTVSGANVLTFGAGSRLTVL.